Listed here are 20 T cell receptor beta chains from one sample, sequenced in a study of human T cells and chemical hapten exposure. Time point indicated: patch test 3, about 24 weeks after DPC sensitization. The treatment here: therapeutic diphenylcyclopropenone sensitization with weekly scalp DPC. TCRdb reprocessed the RACE reads with MiXCR, giving one entry per CDR3 protein. The sample shows tens of thousands of distinct CDR3 sequences, 9.9% of them seen only once. Sample: whole blood, taken in connection with sensitization to the hapten diphenylcyclopropenone (DPC). The receptors derive from a woman aged 40 to 55 with alopecia areata. Some clones in this sample may be carry-over from other donors' samples.

The chain recombines TRBV5-4 with TRBJ1-2; 9 nucleotides align to TRBD1. The junction had 4 bases not matched to a gene; V was cut back by 4 bases and J by 3 bases. The length of the CDR3 is 14 residues. The germline gives CDR1 SGHNT, CDR2 YYREEE (reference sequence). The CDR3 reads CASSAGTGYYGYTF. CDR3 coding DNA: TGTGCCAGCAGCGCCGGGACAGGGTACTATGGCTACACCTTC.

This clonotype was observed a handful of times. This chain connects TRBV3-1 to TRBJ2-3, with 9 nucleotides matching TRBD2. The CDR3 consists of 12 residues. Germline V gene data show CDR1 as LGHDT and CDR2 as YNNKEL (reference sequence). Losses at the gene ends were 4 bases for V and 12 bases for J; bases not matched to a gene: 5. The CDR3 region has the DNA TGTGCCAGCAGCCCAGGGACTAGCATTCAGTATTTT. It codes for CASSPGTSIQYF.

The chain joins TRBV19 to TRBJ2-7, with 7 nucleotides matching TRBD1. The CDR3 contains 14 residues. CDR1 and CDR2 (germline): LNHDA, SQIVND (reference sequence). V lost 5 bases and J lost 4; bases outside the gene matches: 8. The CDR3 loop reads CASSSPGTAYEQYF. CDR3 DNA: TGTGCCAGTAGTTCACCCGGGACAGCTTACGAGCAGTACTTC. The whole variable domain, filled in from reference TRBV19 and TRBJ2-7, reads DGGITQSPKYLFRKEGQNVTLSCEQNLNHDAMYWYRQDPGQGLRLIYYSQIVNDFQKGDIAEGYSVSREKKESFPLTVTSAQKNPTAFYLCASSSPGTAYEQYFGPGTRLTVT.

This clonotype has more than one count but fewer than ten. The chain combines TRBV5-4 with TRBJ2-6; maybe TRBD1 (6 bases). The CDR3 covers 17 residues. Trimming cost V 0 bases and J 0 bases, with 10 bases left between them. From germline, CDR1 is SGHNT and CDR2 YYREEE (reference sequence). CDR3 region: CASSLGNRASGANVLTF. DNA for the CDR3: TGTGCCAGCAGCTTGGGGAACAGGGCCTCTGGGGCCAACGTCCTGACTTTC.

The V call is TRBV6-2 or TRBV6-3, the J call TRBJ1-5; D uncertain. The germline V and J ends were trimmed by 0 bases and 4 bases, with 4 bases remaining between them. Germline CDR1 reads MNHEY; CDR2 reads SVGEGT. The CDR3 is made up of 13 amino acids. This chain's CDR3 is CASSYSTNQPQHF. The CDR3 nucleotides read TGTGCCAGCAGTTACTCTACTAATCAGCCCCAGCATTTT.

The gene calls are TRBV27 and TRBJ2-3, with D maybe TRBD2 (6 bases). Germline V gene lookup returns CDR1 MNHEY and CDR2 SMNVEV (reference sequence). V lost 1 base to trimming and J lost 0 bases, with 17 bases between them. The CDR3 spans 18 residues. The CDR3 loop reads CASSLYWRGYSSTDTQYF. CDR3 bases: TGTGCCAGCAGTTTATACTGGCGGGGATATTCTAGCACAGATACGCAGTATTTT.

The V gene is TRBV28, the J gene TRBJ2-3, with D perhaps matching TRBD1 or TRBD2 (5 bases each). Trimming stripped 6 bases from V and 6 bases from J, with 16 bases between. The V gene's germline CDR1 is MDHEN and CDR2 SYDVKM. The CDR3 extends over 14 amino acids. As DNA, the CDR3 is TGTGCCAGCAGCACCGGGGCGAAAAGTGATACGCAGTATTTT. Translated, it gives CASSTGAKSDTQYF.

This clonotype was seen at least ten times. The J gene is TRBJ2-5, the V gene TRBV7-2; D gene uncertain. The V and J ends lost 1 base and 0 bases respectively, with 6 bases between them. The CDR3 consists of 14 residues. The V gene's germline CDR1 is SGHTA and CDR2 FQGNSA. The CDR3 coding sequence is TGTGCCAGCAGCTTAGATCCGTACCAAGAGACCCAGTACTTC. The encoded protein is CASSLDPYQETQYF.

The chain combines TRBV7-6 with TRBJ2-7; D call uncertain. V lost 1 base and J 5 bases, leaving 12 bases between the germline ends. The CDR3 has 14 amino acids. Germline loops: CDR1 SGHVS, CDR2 FNYEAQ. The CDR3 loop is CASSLGFGDNEQYF. In DNA, the CDR3 is TGTGCCAGCAGCTTAGGTTTTGGGGATAACGAGCAGTACTTC.

This clonotype was observed at least ten times. V and J are TRBV9 and TRBJ2-7, with 12 nucleotides matching TRBD2. V shed 0 bases and J 2 bases; nucleotides not matched to a gene: 0. CDR3 length equals 15 residues. Germline-derived CDR1 and CDR2 are SGDLS and YYNGEE. The CDR3 reads CASSVGLAGAYEQYF. CDR3 DNA: TGTGCCAGCAGCGTAGGACTAGCGGGGGCCTACGAGCAGTACTTC.

CDR3 in DNA: TGTGCCAGCATCTTGGGGACAGGTCAGGCCGGGGAGCTGTTTTTT. It is translated as CASILGTGQAGELFF. The V and J genes are TRBV12-3 or TRBV12-4 and TRBJ2-2; 8 bases map to TRBD1. This CDR3 has 15 residues. V lost 7 bases and J lost 6; bases outside the gene matches: 10.

This clonotype was detected only a few times. The chain couples TRBV21-1 to TRBJ2-7; whether TRBD1, the table's D call, matches the DNA was not checked. TRBV21-1 is recorded as a pseudogene. The CDR3 is 15 residues long. The chain's CDR3 is CASSKEPGDSHEQYF. DNA for the CDR3: TGTGCCAGCAGCAAAGAACCAGGGGATAGCCACGAGCAGTACTTC.

This clonotype was seen repeatedly, ten times or more. J is TRBJ2-6 and V is TRBV27, with 10 nucleotides matching TRBD2. Per germline, CDR1 MNHEY and CDR2 SMNVEV (reference sequence). The CDR3 sequence is 16 residues long. V gave up 6 bases and J gave up 3 bases; unmatched junction bases: 5. The CDR3, as DNA: TGTGCCAGCAGCCGCCTAGCGGGGGTTGGGGCCAACGTCCTGACTTTC. It is translated as CASSRLAGVGANVLTF.

This clonotype was observed a few times. The chain is built from TRBV11-2 and TRBJ1-2; D remains unclear. Germline V gene sequence: CDR1 SGHAT, CDR2 FQNNGV. This CDR3 region has 14 residues. Trimming stripped 5 bases from V and 4 bases from J, with 14 bases between. The DNA for the CDR3 is TGTGCCAGCAGCCTCGCCGGCAGCCCCTATGGCTACACCTTC. Translated: CASSLAGSPYGYTF. Looking up the rest from reference TRBV11-2 and TRBJ1-2 gives the full variable domain: EAGVAQSPRYKIIEKRQSVAFWCNPISGHATLYWYQQILGQGPKLLIQFQNNGVVDDSQLPKDRFSAERLKGVDSTLKIQPAKLEDSAVYLCASSLAGSPYGYTFGSGTRLTVV.

This clonotype was observed many times. The rearrangement links TRBV20-1 to TRBJ1-5; D may be TRBD1 (5 bases). The CDR3 length is 15 residues. The V gene's germline CDR1 is DFQATT and CDR2 SNEGSKA (reference sequence). Between the trimmed V and J ends, which lost 3 bases and 2 bases, there was a span of 14 bases. CDR3 region: CSASQGSAGNQPQHF. The DNA for the CDR3 is TGCAGTGCTAGTCAGGGAAGTGCGGGCAATCAGCCCCAGCATTTT.

Ten or more counts support this clonotype. The rearrangement uses TRBV7-6 and TRBJ2-7; D uncertain. V was clipped by 1 base and J by 0 bases, with 7 bases between them. In germline, CDR1 is SGHVS, CDR2 FNYEAQ. This CDR3 is built from 14 residues. The CDR3 here is CASSLVRDSYEQYF. Here the CDR3 DNA reads TGTGCCAGCAGCTTAGTCAGAGACTCCTACGAGCAGTACTTC.

The V gene is TRBV12-3 or TRBV12-4, the J gene TRBJ1-1; D gene uncertain. V lost 1 base and J lost 0, with 9 bases in between. This CDR3 is 15 amino acids long. CDR3 DNA: TGTGCCAGCAGTTTAGGGCTGCTCATGAACACTGAAGCTTTCTTT. It translates to CASSLGLLMNTEAFF.

Ten or more counts support this clonotype. The chain links TRBV20-1 to TRBJ2-3, with TRBD2 matching over 11 bases. Germline V gene data show CDR1 as DFQATT and CDR2 as SNEGSKA (reference sequence). CDR3 length equals 16 residues. Unmatched junction bases numbered 10, after V lost 3 bases and J lost 5 bases. CDR3 bases: TGCAGTGCTAGCCCCCTGACTAGCGGGGATGAAGATACGCAGTATTTT. It specifies CSASPLTSGDEDTQYF.

This clonotype was picked up a small number of times. This chain connects TRBV20-1 to TRBJ1-5; 8 bases align to TRBD1. This CDR3 spans 13 amino acids. V shed 5 bases and J 9 bases; nucleotides not matched to a gene: 9. Germline CDR1 DFQATT, CDR2 SNEGSKA (reference sequence). CDR3 sequence (DNA): TGCAGTGCTCGGACAGGGCGTGATCGGCCCCAGCATTTT. Amino acid sequence: CSARTGRDRPQHF.

This clonotype came up a few times. The chain uses TRBV30 and TRBJ2-7; D not certain. Deletions cut 0 bases from V and 12 bases from J, with 9 bases between. CDR1 GTSNPN and CDR2 SVGIG come from the germline V gene (reference sequence). There are 10 residues in the CDR3. This chain's CDR3 is CAWSVLSRYF. CDR3 in DNA: TGTGCCTGGAGTGTACTAAGTAGGTACTTC.